This T cell receptor beta chain was sequenced during a study of Ad26.COV2.S vaccination and SARS-CoV-2 variants. On the study more broadly: It was the COV1001 Ad26.COV2.S trial arm that included the donor.

The V segment lost 5 bases and the J segment 4 bases; nucleotides outside the gene matches: 10. There are 16 residues in the CDR3. Germline V gene data show CDR1 as SGHVS and CDR2 as FNYEAQ. Treatment meaning: around 19 received Ad26.COV2.S at low or high dose, single or two shots; about 5 received placebo; per-sample allocation not given. Repertoires come from day 63 after the first vaccine or placebo injection. Generated by immunoSEQ multiplex PCR, the TCRdb table keeps only in-frame clones and is missing some. Of roughly 380,000 clones listed, roughly 90% were seen once; the top ten hold around 3.6%. In the case of this clone: Its antigen is unknown.

Findings and caveats of the study: An underestimation of total T cell responses may have resulted from the TCR breadth and depth analyses.

Sequences were derived from peripheral blood, sampled in a trial of Ad26.COV2.S vaccine versus placebo. The TCR was taken from a person between 18 and 65 years old who received the Ad26.COV2.S COVID-19 vaccine or a placebo. V gene TRBV7-6 combines with J gene TRBJ1-3; 8 positions agree with TRBD1. This CDR3 is CASSLPRQGRGNTIYF. Here the CDR3 DNA reads TGTGCCAGCAGCCTCCCCCGACAGGGGAGAGGAAACACCATATATTTT.